The present T cell receptor (beta chain) was sequenced within a study of T cell changes during pregnancy in multiple sclerosis. Some clones are missing from TCRdb's copy, which holds only in-frame ones; the method was immunoSEQ multiplex PCR. This sample has approximately 39,000 clones, with 94% found just once. CDR1 SGHTA and CDR2 FQGTGA come from the germline V gene. Germline trimming cut 4 bases from V and 4 bases from J; bases unmatched to any gene: 10. The CDR3 spans 16 residues. The sequence came from a female donor with multiple sclerosis, enrolled in a pregnancy study. Material: CD4+ T cells from peripheral blood mononuclear cells, obtained in the second trimester of pregnancy. The chain joins TRBV7-3 to TRBJ2-1; 7 nucleotides agree with TRBD1. The CDR3 DNA sequence: TGTGCCAGCAGCTCCGCCGGGACAGCAAATTACAATGAGCAGTTCTTC. It encodes CASSSAGTANYNEQFF.